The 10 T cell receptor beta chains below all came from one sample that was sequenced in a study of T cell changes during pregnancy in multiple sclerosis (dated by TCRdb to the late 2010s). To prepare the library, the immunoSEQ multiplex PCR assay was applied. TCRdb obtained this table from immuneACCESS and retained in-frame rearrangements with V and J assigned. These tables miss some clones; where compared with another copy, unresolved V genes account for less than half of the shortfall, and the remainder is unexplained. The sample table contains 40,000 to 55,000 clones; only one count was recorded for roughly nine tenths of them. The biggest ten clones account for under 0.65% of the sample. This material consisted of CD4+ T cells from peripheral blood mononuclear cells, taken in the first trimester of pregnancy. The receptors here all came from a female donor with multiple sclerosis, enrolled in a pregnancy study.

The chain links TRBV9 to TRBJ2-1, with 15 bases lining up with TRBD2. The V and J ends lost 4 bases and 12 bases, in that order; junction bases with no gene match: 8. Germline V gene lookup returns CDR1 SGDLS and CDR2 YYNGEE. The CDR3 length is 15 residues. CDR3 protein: CASSIGLAGGEGQFF. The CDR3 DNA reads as TGTGCCAGCAGCATCGGACTAGCGGGGGGGGAAGGGCAGTTCTTC.

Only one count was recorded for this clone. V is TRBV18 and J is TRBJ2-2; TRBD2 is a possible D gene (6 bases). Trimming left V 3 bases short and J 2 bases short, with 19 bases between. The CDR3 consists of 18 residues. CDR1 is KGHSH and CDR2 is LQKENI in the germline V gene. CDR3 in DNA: TGTGCCAGCTCACCCCCCGGGGGTAGCGGAGGAAACACCGGGGAGCTGTTTTTT. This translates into CASSPPGGSGGNTGELFF.

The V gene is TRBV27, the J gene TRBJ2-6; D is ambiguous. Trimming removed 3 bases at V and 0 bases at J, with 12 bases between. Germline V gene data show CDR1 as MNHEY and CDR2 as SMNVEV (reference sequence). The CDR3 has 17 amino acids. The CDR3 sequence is CASSLERRRSGANVLTF. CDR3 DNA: TGTGCCAGCAGTTTGGAGAGACGTCGCTCTGGGGCCAACGTCCTGACTTTC.

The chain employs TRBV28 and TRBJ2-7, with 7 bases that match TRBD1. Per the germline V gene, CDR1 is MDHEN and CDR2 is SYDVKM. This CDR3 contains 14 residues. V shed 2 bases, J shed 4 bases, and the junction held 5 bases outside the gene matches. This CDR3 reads CASSLKGAGYEQYF. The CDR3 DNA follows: TGTGCCAGCAGTTTAAAGGGGGCAGGTTACGAGCAGTACTTC.

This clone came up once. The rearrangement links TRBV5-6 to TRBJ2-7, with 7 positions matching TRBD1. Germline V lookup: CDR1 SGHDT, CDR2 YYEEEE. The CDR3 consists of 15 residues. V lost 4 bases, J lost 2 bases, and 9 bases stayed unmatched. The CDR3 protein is CASSRTGTATYEQYF. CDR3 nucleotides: TGTGCCAGCAGCAGAACCGGGACAGCAACCTACGAGCAGTACTTC.

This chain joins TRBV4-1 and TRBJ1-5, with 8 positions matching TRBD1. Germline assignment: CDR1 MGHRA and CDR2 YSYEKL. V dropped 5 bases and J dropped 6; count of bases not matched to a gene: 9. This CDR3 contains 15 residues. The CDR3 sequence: CASSSTGEGGQPQHF. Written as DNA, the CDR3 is TGCGCCAGCAGCTCGACAGGGGAGGGAGGTCAGCCCCAGCATTTT.

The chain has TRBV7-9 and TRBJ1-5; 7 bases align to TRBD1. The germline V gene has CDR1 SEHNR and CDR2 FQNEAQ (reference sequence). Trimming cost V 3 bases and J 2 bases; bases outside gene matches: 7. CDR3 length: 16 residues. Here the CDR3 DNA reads TGTGCCAGCAGCTTTGGAGGGGGCGATCGCAATCAGCCCCAGCATTTT. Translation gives CASSFGGGDRNQPQHF.

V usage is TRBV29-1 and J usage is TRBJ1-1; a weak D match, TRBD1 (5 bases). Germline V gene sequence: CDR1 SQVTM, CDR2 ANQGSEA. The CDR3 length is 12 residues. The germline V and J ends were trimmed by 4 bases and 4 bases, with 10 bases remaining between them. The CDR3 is CSVGGAGTEAFF. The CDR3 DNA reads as TGCAGCGTTGGTGGGGCTGGCACTGAAGCTTTCTTT.

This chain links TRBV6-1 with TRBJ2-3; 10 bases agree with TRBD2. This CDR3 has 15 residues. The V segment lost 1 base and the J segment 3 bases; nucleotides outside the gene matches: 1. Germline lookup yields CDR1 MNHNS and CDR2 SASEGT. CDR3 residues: CASSEELAGTDTQYF. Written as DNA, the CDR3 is TGTGCCAGCAGTGAAGAACTAGCGGGAACAGATACGCAGTATTTT.

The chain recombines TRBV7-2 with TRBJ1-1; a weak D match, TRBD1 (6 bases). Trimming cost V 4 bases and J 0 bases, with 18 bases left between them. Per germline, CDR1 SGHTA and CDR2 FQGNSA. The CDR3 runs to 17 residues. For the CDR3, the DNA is TGTGCCAGCAGCTCGGGACACCGGCTTCGGGTGAACACTGAAGCTTTCTTT. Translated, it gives CASSSGHRLRVNTEAFF. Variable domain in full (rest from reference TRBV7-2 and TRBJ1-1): GAGVSQSPSNKVTEKGKDVELRCDPISGHTALYWYRQSLGQGLEFLIYFQGNSAPDKSGLPSDRFSAERTGGSVSTLTIQRTQQEDSAVYLCASSSGHRLRVNTEAFFGQGTRLTVV.